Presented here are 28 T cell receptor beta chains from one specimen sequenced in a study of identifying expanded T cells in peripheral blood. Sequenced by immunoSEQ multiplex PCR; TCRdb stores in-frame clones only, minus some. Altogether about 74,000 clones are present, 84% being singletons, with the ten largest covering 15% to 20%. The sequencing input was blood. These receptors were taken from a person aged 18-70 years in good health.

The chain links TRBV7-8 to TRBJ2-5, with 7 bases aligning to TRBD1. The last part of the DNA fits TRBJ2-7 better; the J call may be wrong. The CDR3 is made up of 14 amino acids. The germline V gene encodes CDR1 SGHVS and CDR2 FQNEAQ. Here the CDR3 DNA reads TGTGCCAGCAGCTTAGACAGGGGCGGCTACGAGCAGTACTTC. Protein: CASSLDRGGYEQYF.

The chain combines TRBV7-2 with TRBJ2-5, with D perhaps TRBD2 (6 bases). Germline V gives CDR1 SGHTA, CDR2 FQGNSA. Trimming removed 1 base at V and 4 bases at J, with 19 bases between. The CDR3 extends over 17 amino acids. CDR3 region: CASSLVRRLAQGETQYF. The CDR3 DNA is TGTGCCAGCAGCTTAGTACGCAGGCTAGCGCAGGGAGAGACCCAGTACTTC.

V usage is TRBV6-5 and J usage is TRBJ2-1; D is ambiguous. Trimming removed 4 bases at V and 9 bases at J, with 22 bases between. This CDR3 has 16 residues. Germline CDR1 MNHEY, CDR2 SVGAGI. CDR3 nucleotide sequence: TGTGCCAGCAGTTCGATACAACATGGGATAATTGGTGAGCAGTTCTTC. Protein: CASSSIQHGIIGEQFF.

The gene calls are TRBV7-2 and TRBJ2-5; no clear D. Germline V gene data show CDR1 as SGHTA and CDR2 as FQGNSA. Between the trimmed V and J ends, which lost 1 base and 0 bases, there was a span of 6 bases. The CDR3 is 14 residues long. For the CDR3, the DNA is TGTGCCAGCAGCTTAGTAAGGGACCAAGAGACCCAGTACTTC. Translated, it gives CASSLVRDQETQYF.

The chain's CDR3 is CASRTMHEQYF. The CDR3 DNA sequence: TGTGCCAGCAGAACGATGCACGAGCAGTACTTC. This chain joins TRBV27 and TRBJ2-7; the D is unclear. The V end lost 6 bases, the J end lost 5 bases, and 8 bases lay between the germline ends. CDR3 length: 11 amino acids. Germline V gene data show CDR1 as MNHEY and CDR2 as SMNVEV (reference sequence).

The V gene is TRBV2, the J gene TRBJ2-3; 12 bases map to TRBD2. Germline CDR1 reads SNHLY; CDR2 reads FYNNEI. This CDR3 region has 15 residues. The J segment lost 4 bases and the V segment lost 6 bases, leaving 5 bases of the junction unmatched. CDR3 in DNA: TGTGCCAGCAGGGCTAGCGGGGGGGGACCAGATACGCAGTATTTT. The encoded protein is CASRASGGGPDTQYF.

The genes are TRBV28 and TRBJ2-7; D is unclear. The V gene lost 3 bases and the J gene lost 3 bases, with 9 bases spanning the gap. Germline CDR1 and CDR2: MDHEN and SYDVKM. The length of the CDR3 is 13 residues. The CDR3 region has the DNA TGTGCCAGCAGTTTTTCCCCCAGCTACGAGCAGTACTTC. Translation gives CASSFSPSYEQYF.

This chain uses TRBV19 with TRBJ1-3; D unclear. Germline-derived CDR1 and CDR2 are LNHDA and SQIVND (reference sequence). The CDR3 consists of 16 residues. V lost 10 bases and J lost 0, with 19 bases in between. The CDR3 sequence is CATQLRAGLSGNTIYF. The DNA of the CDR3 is TGTGCCACTCAGTTGAGGGCAGGCCTCTCTGGAAACACCATATATTTT.

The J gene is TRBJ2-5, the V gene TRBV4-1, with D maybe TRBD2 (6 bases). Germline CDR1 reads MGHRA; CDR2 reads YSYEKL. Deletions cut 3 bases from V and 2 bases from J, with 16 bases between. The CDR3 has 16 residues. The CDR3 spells CASSQTGVDRQETQYF. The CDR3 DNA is TGCGCCAGCAGCCAGACGGGGGTTGATCGACAAGAGACCCAGTACTTC.

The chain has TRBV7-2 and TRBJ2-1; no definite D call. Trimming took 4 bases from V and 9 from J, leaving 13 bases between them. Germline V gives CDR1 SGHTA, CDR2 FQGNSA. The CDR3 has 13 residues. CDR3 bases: TGTGCCAGCAGCTCTGGAGTGGATATTGAGCAGTTCTTC. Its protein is CASSSGVDIEQFF. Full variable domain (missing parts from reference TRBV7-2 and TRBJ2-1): GAGVSQSPSNKVTEKGKDVELRCDPISGHTALYWYRQSLGQGLEFLIYFQGNSAPDKSGLPSDRFSAERTGGSVSTLTIQRTQQEDSAVYLCASSSGVDIEQFFGPGTRLTVL.

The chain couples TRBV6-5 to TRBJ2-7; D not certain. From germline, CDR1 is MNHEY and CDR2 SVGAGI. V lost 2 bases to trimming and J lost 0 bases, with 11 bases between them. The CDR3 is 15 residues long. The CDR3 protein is CASSYASSGSYEQYF. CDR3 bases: TGTGCCAGCAGTTACGCGTCTTCTGGCTCCTACGAGCAGTACTTC.

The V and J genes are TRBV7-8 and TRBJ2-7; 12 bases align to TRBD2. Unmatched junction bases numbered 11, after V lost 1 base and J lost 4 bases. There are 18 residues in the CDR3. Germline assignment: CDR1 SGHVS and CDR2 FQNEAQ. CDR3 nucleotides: TGTGCCAGCAGCTTAGAAAATTATGTGGGACTAGCGGGTTACGAGCAGTACTTC. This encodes CASSLENYVGLAGYEQYF. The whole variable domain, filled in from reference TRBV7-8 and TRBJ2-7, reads GAGVSQSPRYKVAKRGQDVALRCDPISGHVSLFWYQQALGQGPEFLTYFQNEAQLDKSGLPSDRFFAERPEGSVSTLKIQRTQQEDSAVYLCASSLENYVGLAGYEQYFGPGTRLTVT.

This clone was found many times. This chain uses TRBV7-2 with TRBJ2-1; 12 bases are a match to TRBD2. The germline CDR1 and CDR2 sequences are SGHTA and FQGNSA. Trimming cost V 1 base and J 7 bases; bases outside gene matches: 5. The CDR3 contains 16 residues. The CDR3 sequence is CASSLELAGGTNEQFF. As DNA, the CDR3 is TGTGCCAGCAGCTTAGAGCTAGCGGGAGGGACAAATGAGCAGTTCTTC. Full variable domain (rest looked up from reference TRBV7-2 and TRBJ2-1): GAGVSQSPSNKVTEKGKDVELRCDPISGHTALYWYRQSLGQGLEFLIYFQGNSAPDKSGLPSDRFSAERTGGSVSTLTIQRTQQEDSAVYLCASSLELAGGTNEQFFGPGTRLTVL.

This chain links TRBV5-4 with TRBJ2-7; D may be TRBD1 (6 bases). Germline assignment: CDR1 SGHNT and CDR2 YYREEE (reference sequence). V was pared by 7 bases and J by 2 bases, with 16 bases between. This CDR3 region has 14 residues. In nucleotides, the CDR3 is TGTGCCAGCTCAAGAGAGGGGGTTGCCTACGAGCAGTACTTC. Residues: CASSREGVAYEQYF.

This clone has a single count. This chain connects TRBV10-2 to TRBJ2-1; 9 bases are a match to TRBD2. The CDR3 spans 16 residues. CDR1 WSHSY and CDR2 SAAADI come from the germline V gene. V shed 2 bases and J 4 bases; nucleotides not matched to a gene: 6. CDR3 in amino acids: CASSEEEREVYNEQFF. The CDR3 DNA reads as TGCGCCAGCAGTGAGGAGGAGCGGGAGGTATACAATGAGCAGTTCTTC.

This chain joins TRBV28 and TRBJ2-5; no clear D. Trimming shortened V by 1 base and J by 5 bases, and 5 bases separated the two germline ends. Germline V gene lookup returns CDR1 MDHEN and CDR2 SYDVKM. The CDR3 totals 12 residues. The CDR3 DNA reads TGTGCCAGCAGTTTATTTGGTGAGACCCAGTACTTC. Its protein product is CASSLFGETQYF. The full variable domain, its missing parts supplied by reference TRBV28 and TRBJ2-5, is DVKVTQSSRYLVKRTGEKVFLECVQDMDHENMFWYRQDPGLGLRLIYFSYDVKMKEKGDIPEGYSVSREKKERFSLILESASTNQTSMYLCASSLFGETQYFGPGTRLLVL.

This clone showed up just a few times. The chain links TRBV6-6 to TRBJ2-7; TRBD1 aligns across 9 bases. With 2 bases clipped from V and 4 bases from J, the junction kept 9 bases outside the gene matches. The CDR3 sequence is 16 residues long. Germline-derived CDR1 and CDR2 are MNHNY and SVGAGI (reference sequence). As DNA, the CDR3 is TGTGCCAGCAGTTACGGTCGGACAGGGGCCGCGTACGAGCAGTACTTC. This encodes CASSYGRTGAAYEQYF.

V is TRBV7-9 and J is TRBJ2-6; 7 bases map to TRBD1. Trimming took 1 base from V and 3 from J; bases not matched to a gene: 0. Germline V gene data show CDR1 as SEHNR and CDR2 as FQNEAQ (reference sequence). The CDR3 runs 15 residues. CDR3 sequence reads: CASSLGTGGANVLTF. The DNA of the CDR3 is TGTGCCAGCAGCTTAGGGACAGGTGGGGCCAACGTCCTGACTTTC.

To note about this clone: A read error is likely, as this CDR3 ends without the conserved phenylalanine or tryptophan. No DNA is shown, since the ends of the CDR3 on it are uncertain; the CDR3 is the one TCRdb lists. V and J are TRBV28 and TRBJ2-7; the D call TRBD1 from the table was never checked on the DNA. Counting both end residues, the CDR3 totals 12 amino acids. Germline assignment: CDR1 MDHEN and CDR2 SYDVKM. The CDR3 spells CASSRTGADLHN.

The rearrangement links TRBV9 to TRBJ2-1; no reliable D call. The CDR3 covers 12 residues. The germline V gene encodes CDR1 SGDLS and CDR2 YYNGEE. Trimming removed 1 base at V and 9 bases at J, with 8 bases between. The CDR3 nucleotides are TGTGCCAGCAGCGTATACGGACGTGAGCAGTTCTTC. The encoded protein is CASSVYGREQFF. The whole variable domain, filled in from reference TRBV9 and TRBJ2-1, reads DSGVTQTPKHLITATGQRVTLRCSPRSGDLSVYWYQQSLDQGLQFLIQYYNGEERAKGNILERFSAQQFPDLHSELNLSSLELGDSALYFCASSVYGREQFFGPGTRLTVL.

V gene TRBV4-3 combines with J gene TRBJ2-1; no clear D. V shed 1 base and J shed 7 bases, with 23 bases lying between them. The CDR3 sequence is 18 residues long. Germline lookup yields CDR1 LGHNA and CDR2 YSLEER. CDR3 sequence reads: CASSQARDSTTPKNEQFF. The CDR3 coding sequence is TGCGCCAGCAGCCAAGCTCGAGACTCCACAACCCCCAAGAATGAGCAGTTCTTC.

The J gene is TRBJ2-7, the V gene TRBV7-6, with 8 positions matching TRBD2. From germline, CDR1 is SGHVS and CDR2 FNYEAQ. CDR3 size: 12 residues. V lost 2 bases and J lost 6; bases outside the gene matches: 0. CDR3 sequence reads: CASSLTSGEQYF. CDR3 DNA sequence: TGTGCCAGCAGCTTAACTAGCGGCGAGCAGTACTTC.

The CDR3 protein is CASGNSGTTYEQYF. DNA of the CDR3: TGCGCCAGCGGGAATAGCGGGACCACCTACGAGCAGTACTTC. The V call is TRBV5-1, the J call TRBJ2-7, with 8 bases aligning to TRBD2. This CDR3 contains 14 residues. The germline V gene encodes CDR1 SGHRS and CDR2 YFSETQ. The J segment lost 2 bases and the V segment lost 7 bases, leaving 8 bases of the junction unmatched. Full variable domain (rest looked up from reference TRBV5-1 and TRBJ2-7): KAGVTQTPRYLIKTRGQQVTLSCSPISGHRSVSWYQQTPGQGLQFLFEYFSETQRNKGNFPGRFSGRQFSNSRSEMNVSTLELGDSALYLCASGNSGTTYEQYFGPGTRLTVT.

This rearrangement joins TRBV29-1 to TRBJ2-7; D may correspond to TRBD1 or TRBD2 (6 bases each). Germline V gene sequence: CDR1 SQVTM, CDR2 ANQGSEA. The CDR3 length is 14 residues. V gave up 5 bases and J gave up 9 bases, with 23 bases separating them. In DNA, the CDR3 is TGCAGCGTTAGTCTGTCGGGGGCAGACTCAGGGCAGTACTTC. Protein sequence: CSVSLSGADSGQYF.

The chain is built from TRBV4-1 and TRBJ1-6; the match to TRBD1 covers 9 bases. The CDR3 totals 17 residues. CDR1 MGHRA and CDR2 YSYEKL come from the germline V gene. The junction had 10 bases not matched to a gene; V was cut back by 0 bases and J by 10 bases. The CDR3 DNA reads TGCGCCAGCAGCCAAGATTTTAACAGGGGGCGGGGGTCACCCCTCCACTTT. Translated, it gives CASSQDFNRGRGSPLHF.

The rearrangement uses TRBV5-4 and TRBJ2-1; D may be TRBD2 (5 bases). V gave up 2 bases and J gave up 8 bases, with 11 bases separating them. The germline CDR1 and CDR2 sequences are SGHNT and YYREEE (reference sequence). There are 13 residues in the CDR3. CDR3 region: CASSLANGDEQFF. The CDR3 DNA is TGTGCCAGCAGCTTAGCAAACGGGGATGAGCAGTTCTTC.

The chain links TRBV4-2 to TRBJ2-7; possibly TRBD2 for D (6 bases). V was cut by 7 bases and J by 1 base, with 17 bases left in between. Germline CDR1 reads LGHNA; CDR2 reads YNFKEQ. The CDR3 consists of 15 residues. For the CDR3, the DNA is TGTGCCAGCACGCCCGGGCCTAGCGCTTCCTACGAGCAGTACTTC. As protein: CASTPGPSASYEQYF.

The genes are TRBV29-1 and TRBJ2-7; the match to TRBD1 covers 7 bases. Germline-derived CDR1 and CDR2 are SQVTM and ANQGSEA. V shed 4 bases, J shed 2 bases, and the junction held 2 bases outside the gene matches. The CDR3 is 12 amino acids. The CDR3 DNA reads TGCAGCGTTGCCCAGGGGGCCTACGAGCAGTACTTC. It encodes CSVAQGAYEQYF.